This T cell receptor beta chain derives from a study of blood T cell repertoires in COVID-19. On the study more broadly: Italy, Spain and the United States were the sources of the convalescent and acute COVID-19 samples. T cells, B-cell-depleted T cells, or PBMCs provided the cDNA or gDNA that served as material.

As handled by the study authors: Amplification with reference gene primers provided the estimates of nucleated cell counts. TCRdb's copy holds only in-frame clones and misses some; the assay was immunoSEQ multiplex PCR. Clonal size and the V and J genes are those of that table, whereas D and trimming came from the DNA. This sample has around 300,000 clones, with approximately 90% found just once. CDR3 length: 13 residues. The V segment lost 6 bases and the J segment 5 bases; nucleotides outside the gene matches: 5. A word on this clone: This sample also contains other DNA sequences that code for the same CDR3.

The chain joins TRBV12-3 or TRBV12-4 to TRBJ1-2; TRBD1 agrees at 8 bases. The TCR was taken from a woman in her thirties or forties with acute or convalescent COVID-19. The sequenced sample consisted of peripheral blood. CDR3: CASSPDRGYGYTF. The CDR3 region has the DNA TGTGCCAGCAGCCCCGACAGGGGTTATGGCTACACCTTC.